A selection of T cell receptor beta chains follows, all from one sample in a study of patients and donors after allogeneic stem cell transplantation. TCRdb re-called the RT-PCR reads through MiXCR, storing one row per CDR3 protein. The data show 90,000 to 130,000 distinct CDR3 sequences, over 30% seen once. Sequencing was carried out using blood, either unsorted or a sorted T cell fraction (not recorded which). These receptors came from a human donor who was either an allogeneic HSCT recipient or a stem cell or donor lymphocyte infusion donor (not recorded which). It is not recorded whose cells these are; they may come from a transplant donor. Each CDR3 is given without its conserved first and last residue. Fields, in order: V gene, CDR3 protein.

V: TRBV25-1
CDR3: ASSERLHHSYNEQF

V: TRBV28
CDR3: ASIRRQGAQPQH

V: TRBV6-2/TRBV6-3
CDR3: ASSYRLAGRNQETQY

V: TRBV6-2/TRBV6-3
CDR3: ASSYGGRDDNEQF

V: TRBV5-1
CDR3: ASSLDGSGNTIY

V: TRBV6-6
CDR3: ASRQLAGTDTQY

V: TRBV25-1
CDR3: ASSEAGSGNTIY

V: TRBV15
CDR3: ATSRDFGAQRQPQH

V: TRBV5-6
CDR3: TSSPGSNEQF

V: TRBV24-1
CDR3: ATSDQLAGGLTGELF

V: TRBV28
CDR3: ASSPRIEQF

V: TRBV9
CDR3: ASSVENRGSEQY

V: TRBV12-3/TRBV12-4
CDR3: ASSLGGNTEAF

V: TRBV29-1
CDR3: SATFRPLGSYGYT

V: TRBV10-3
CDR3: AIRGQGSYEQY

V: TRBV10-3
CDR3: AISALETLPGEQY

V: TRBV12-3/TRBV12-4
CDR3: ASSKDRGQPQH

V: TRBV27
CDR3: ASRRITTFEAF

V: TRBV18
CDR3: ASSPQTASNQPQH

V: TRBV6-5
CDR3: ASSYSGQGMSPLH

V: TRBV12-3/TRBV12-4
CDR3: ASSYRTSGTNEQF

V: TRBV20-1
CDR3: SARAPRSNSPLH

V: TRBV18
CDR3: ASSPGQYTDTQY

V: TRBV20-1
CDR3: SASTGTAYYGYT

V: TRBV11-2
CDR3: ASSLLGGQTHLTQY

V: TRBV7-2
CDR3: ASSPRTRWETQY

V: TRBV5-1
CDR3: ASSRGPVNGELF

V: TRBV7-9
CDR3: ASSPPPGHNEKLF

V: TRBV5-6
CDR3: ASSLGDPLGGYT

V: TRBV6-6
CDR3: ASSYSWTGAIDTQY

V: TRBV20-1
CDR3: SARATSGNNEQF

V: TRBV6-6
CDR3: ASSYRGGRAGANVLT

V: TRBV5-6
CDR3: ASSPEGGEKLF

V: TRBV27
CDR3: ASSLRTGTHNEQF

V: TRBV10-2
CDR3: ASSETGQGSSEAF

V: TRBV18
CDR3: ASSSYFYPGAGANVLT

V: TRBV6-5
CDR3: ASSWGGGSEKLF

V: TRBV7-8
CDR3: ASSHMTGYQPQH

V: TRBV3-1
CDR3: ASSRTPGTGELF

V: TRBV7-9
CDR3: ASSGNYNEQF

V: TRBV5-1
CDR3: ASSFTHRNTEAF

V: TRBV29-1
CDR3: SARTRHYEQY

V: TRBV27
CDR3: ASRLGFPNTEAF

V: TRBV14
CDR3: ASSHRGTYVSYNEQF

V: TRBV7-8
CDR3: ASSRLHGPTNTEAF

V: TRBV4-3
CDR3: ASSQEGGGEQF

V: TRBV12-3/TRBV12-4
CDR3: ASSLGTGGNTEAF

V: TRBV20-1
CDR3: SAEGMGGDTQY

V: TRBV7-6
CDR3: ASSSPGLAGDNEQF

V: TRBV7-2
CDR3: ASSQQGVFNSPLH

V: TRBV6-5
CDR3: ASSLAGRGYNEQF

V: TRBV25-1
CDR3: ASSDTLMGPSKQF

V: TRBV24-1
CDR3: ATSDVNQPQH

V: TRBV12-3/TRBV12-4
CDR3: ASSFRGATNSPLH

V: TRBV21-1
CDR3: ASTPLGQGSGNQPQH

V: TRBV7-9
CDR3: ASSLAPFGRAISEQY

V: TRBV29-1
CDR3: SVGGLDQDTQY